One and the same sample provided the 32 T cell receptor beta chains below, sequenced in a study of OX40 agonist ivuxolimab in advanced cancers. Sequenced by immunoSEQ multiplex PCR; TCRdb stores in-frame clones only, minus some. The profile shows tens of thousands of clones, 74% of them singletons. The source was CD4+ or CD8+ T cells sorted from blood, collected in a trial of the OX40 agonist ivuxolimab. These receptors originate from an adult with an advanced solid tumor such as melanoma, head and neck, liver or kidney cancer.

This clone was seen a single time. At one end the junction does not follow the germline gene, possibly because of a read error. The V and J genes are TRBV4-2 and TRBJ1-6; D ambiguous. Germline CDR1 LGHNA, CDR2 YNFKEQ. The CDR3 runs to 14 residues. In DNA form, the CDR3 reads TGTGCCAGCAGTCAAGGCGAGAGGAATTCACCCCTCCACTTT. Translation gives CASSQGERNSPLHF.

This clone was picked up a small number of times. V and J are TRBV4-2 and TRBJ1-2; D is unresolved. This CDR3 is built from 15 residues. V was pared by 4 bases and J by 5 bases, with 17 bases between. The germline gives CDR1 LGHNA, CDR2 YNFKEQ. The CDR3 nucleotides are TGTGCCAGCAGCCCTGGCGAAAGGCAGGAATATGGCTACACCTTC. It is translated as CASSPGERQEYGYTF.

This CDR3 is CASSLSFDSYEKLFF. In nucleotides, the CDR3 is TGTGCCAGCAGTTTGTCATTTGACAGCTATGAAAAACTGTTTTTT. The chain has TRBV6-5 and TRBJ1-4; tentative D call: TRBD1 (5 bases). CDR1 and CDR2 from the germline V gene are MNHEY and SVGAGI. V lost 4 bases to trimming and J lost 6 bases, with 15 bases between them. The CDR3 length is 15 residues.

The V and J genes are TRBV18 and TRBJ2-3, with 10 bases aligning to TRBD1. The CDR3 is 16 amino acids. After removal of 6 bases from V and 3 bases from J, the junction contained 9 bases not matched to a gene. Germline values: CDR1 KGHSH, CDR2 LQKENI. In DNA form, the CDR3 reads TGTGCCAGCTCGCTAAGACAGGGGGCGCAAACAGATACGCAGTATTTT. Translation: CASSLRQGAQTDTQYF. Drawing the rest from reference TRBV18 and TRBJ2-3, the complete variable domain is NAGVMQNPRHLVRRRGQEARLRCSPMKGHSHVYWYRQLPEEGLKFMVYLQKENIIDESGMPKERFSAEFPKEGPSILRIQQVVRGDSAAYFCASSLRQGAQTDTQYFGPGTRLTVL.

V is TRBV5-1 and J is TRBJ1-1, with no clear D. Germline V CDR1 and CDR2: SGHRS, YFSETQ. Trimming removed 0 bases from V and 0 bases from J, with 6 bases in between. CDR3 length equals 14 residues. The CDR3 spells CASSLDPLNTEAFF. The CDR3 DNA sequence: TGCGCCAGCAGCTTGGATCCCTTGAACACTGAAGCTTTCTTT.

The V call is TRBV2, the J call TRBJ2-5; 7 bases agree with TRBD1. Trimming removed 7 bases from V and 4 bases from J; junction bases left unmatched: 6. Germline V gene data show CDR1 as SNHLY and CDR2 as FYNNEI. This CDR3 is built from 13 residues. CDR3 sequence reads: CASNIHRGETQYF. The CDR3 bases are TGTGCCAGCAACATACACAGGGGAGAGACCCAGTACTTC.

This chain uses TRBV28 with TRBJ1-1; D is perhaps TRBD1 (5 bases). Trimming removed 5 bases from V and 11 bases from J, with 18 bases in between. This CDR3 is built from 13 residues. CDR1 and CDR2 from the germline V gene are MDHEN and SYDVKM. This CDR3 reads CASSTRGEGVAFF. The CDR3 DNA reads TGTGCCAGCAGTACCCGGGGGGAGGGCGTCGCTTTCTTT.

The rearrangement links TRBV11-3 to TRBJ1-3; TRBD1 is a possible D gene (5 bases). Germline loops: CDR1 SGHNT, CDR2 YENEEA. Trimming stripped 5 bases from V and 8 bases from J, with 10 bases between. The CDR3 totals 12 residues. The CDR3 loop is CASSQTGDTIYF. The CDR3 DNA sequence: TGTGCCAGCAGCCAGACGGGGGACACCATATATTTT.

This clone was detected a few times. This chain joins TRBV5-1 and TRBJ2-3; TRBD2 is a possible D gene (5 bases). V was pared by 1 base and J by 1 base, with 10 bases between. The length of the CDR3 is 15 residues. Germline-derived CDR1 and CDR2 are SGHRS and YFSETQ. The CDR3 loop reads CASSLSSMGTDTQYF. The CDR3 bases are TGCGCCAGCAGCTTGTCTAGCATGGGCACAGATACGCAGTATTTT.

This clone came up once. The V call is TRBV6-6, the J call TRBJ1-5; D unresolved. CDR1 and CDR2 from the germline V gene are MNHNY and SVGAGI (reference sequence). V lost 3 bases and J lost 3, with 9 bases in between. The CDR3 runs to 14 residues. CDR3 residues: CASSYGLINQPQHF. DNA of the CDR3: TGTGCCAGCAGTTATGGACTGATCAATCAGCCCCAGCATTTT.

The chain employs TRBV4-1 and TRBJ2-6, with D perhaps TRBD1 or TRBD2 (5 bases each). V lost 1 base, J lost 3 bases, and 10 bases lay in between. The CDR3 length is 16 residues. In germline, CDR1 is MGHRA, CDR2 YSYEKL. CDR3 residues: CASSQVLGDGANVLTF. The CDR3 nucleotides read TGCGCCAGCAGCCAAGTTCTGGGGGATGGGGCCAACGTCCTGACTTTC.

The chain links TRBV6-6 to TRBJ1-1, with 7 bases identical to TRBD1. Germline V gene lookup returns CDR1 MNHNY and CDR2 SVGAGI (reference sequence). The CDR3 consists of 13 residues. Trimming at V came to 5 bases and at J to 7 bases, leaving 7 bases not matched to a gene. CDR3 region: CASSRNRGVEAFF. CDR3 DNA sequence: TGTGCCAGCAGTAGAAACAGGGGAGTTGAAGCTTTCTTT.

The chain uses TRBV23-1 and TRBJ2-7, with 8 bases fitting TRBD1. TRBV23-1 is labeled an ORF, and its function is uncertain. This CDR3 contains 17 residues. The J segment lost 7 bases and the V segment lost 4 bases, leaving 18 bases of the junction unmatched. CDR3 sequence: CASSPFSELRGQGEQYF. CDR3 DNA: TGCGCCAGCAGTCCTTTCTCCGAACTCAGGGGGCAAGGGGAGCAGTACTTC.

The chain uses TRBV29-1 and TRBJ2-3, with D perhaps matching TRBD1 or TRBD2 (7 bases each). Germline V gives CDR1 SQVTM, CDR2 ANQGSEA. Trimming cost V 8 bases and J 7 bases, with 25 bases left between them. The CDR3 runs 15 residues. The chain's CDR3 is CSHDTVGGGVNTQYF. The CDR3 DNA is TGCAGCCACGATACGGTGGGAGGGGGCGTAAATACGCAGTATTTT.

This chain links TRBV2 with TRBJ2-3; 12 positions agree with TRBD2. V lost 7 bases and J lost 3; bases outside the gene matches: 5. This CDR3 contains 15 residues. Germline CDR1 is SNHLY and CDR2 is FYNNEI. This CDR3 reads CASIGLAGRTDTQYF. The DNA for the CDR3 is TGTGCCAGCATTGGACTAGCGGGGAGGACAGATACGCAGTATTTT.

The chain combines TRBV29-1 with TRBJ2-1, with TRBD1 matching over 10 bases. Germline lookup yields CDR1 SQVTM and CDR2 ANQGSEA. The CDR3 is 12 residues long. V dropped 4 bases and J dropped 11; count of bases not matched to a gene: 5. The CDR3 loop reads CSVVLGQGKQFF. The DNA for the CDR3 is TGCAGCGTTGTTTTGGGACAGGGGAAGCAGTTCTTC.

The CDR3 DNA follows: TGTGCCAGCTCACCACAGGGACAGGGGGTATACGAGCAGTACTTC. Amino acid sequence: CASSPQGQGVYEQYF. The rearrangement links TRBV18 to TRBJ2-7; 11 bases are shared with TRBD1. The CDR3 is made up of 15 amino acids. Germline V gene lookup returns CDR1 KGHSH and CDR2 LQKENI. V lost 1 base to trimming and J lost 4 bases; unmatched junction nucleotides: 3.

The rearrangement links TRBV14 to TRBJ1-1; D is perhaps TRBD1 (5 bases). The V end was cut by 3 bases, the J end by 4 bases, with 18 bases between. The germline V gene has CDR1 SGHDN and CDR2 FVKESK. CDR3 length: 16 residues. The CDR3 spells CASSHRTPPGSTEAFF. The CDR3 DNA reads TGTGCCAGCAGCCATCGGACACCCCCGGGAAGCACTGAAGCTTTCTTT.

This rearrangement joins TRBV7-2 to TRBJ1-2; the match to TRBD1 covers 7 bases. Germline CDR1 is SGHTA and CDR2 is FQGNSA. The CDR3 sequence is 16 residues long. The trim removed 0 bases at V and 4 bases at J, leaving 8 bases unmatched. As DNA, the CDR3 is TGTGCCAGCAGCTTAGCGCTGACAGGGTCAAGCTATGGCTACACCTTC. It encodes CASSLALTGSSYGYTF.

This clone has only a few counts. This chain uses TRBV18 with TRBJ2-1; maybe TRBD1 (5 bases). Germline CDR1 reads KGHSH; CDR2 reads LQKENI. The CDR3 has 13 residues. V shed 4 bases and J shed 4 bases, with 8 bases lying between them. CDR3 loop: CASSLDTYNEQFF. The CDR3 DNA reads as TGTGCCAGCTCACTGGACACTTACAATGAGCAGTTCTTC.

This clone has only a few counts. The V call is TRBV9, the J call TRBJ1-5; 9 bases fit TRBD1. The CDR3 length is 16 residues. Germline CDR1 and CDR2: SGDLS and YYNGEE. Losses at the gene ends were 0 bases for V and 5 bases for J; bases not matched to a gene: 6. CDR3 in DNA: TGTGCCAGCAGCGTAGGACAGGGGGGCCATTATCAGCCCCAGCATTTT. As protein: CASSVGQGGHYQPQHF.

The rearrangement links TRBV5-5 to TRBJ1-4, with a weak D call TRBD1 (5 bases). CDR1 is SGHKS, CDR2 YYEKEE, per germline (reference sequence). Trimming left V 0 bases short and J 4 bases short, with 10 bases between. The CDR3 has 15 residues. The CDR3 DNA reads TGTGCCAGCAGCTTGGCCGGGACCTTTAATGAAAAACTGTTTTTT. The encoded protein is CASSLAGTFNEKLFF. Together with reference TRBV5-5 and TRBJ1-4, the CDR3 gives the full variable domain: DAGVTQSPTHLIKTRGQQVTLRCSPISGHKSVSWYQQVLGQGPQFIFQYYEKEERGRGNFPDRFSARQFPNYSSELNVNALLLGDSALYLCASSLAGTFNEKLFFGSGTQLSVL.

CDR3 region: CAWDSRHNSPLHF. The DNA of the CDR3 is TGTGCCTGGGACAGCCGCCATAATTCACCCCTCCACTTT. V is TRBV30 and J is TRBJ1-6; a possible D gene is TRBD1 (5 bases). The CDR3 covers 13 residues. V dropped 5 bases and J dropped 5 bases, with 10 bases sitting between them. CDR1 and CDR2 from the germline V gene are GTSNPN and SVGIG (reference sequence).

In this sample, this clone turned up once. The chain recombines TRBV5-4 with TRBJ2-7; no definite D call. This CDR3 region has 12 residues. Germline V gene sequence: CDR1 SGHNT, CDR2 YYREEE (reference sequence). V was cut by 0 bases and J by 3 bases, with 4 bases left in between. The CDR3 sequence is CASSLDNYEQYV. In DNA form, the CDR3 reads TGTGCCAGCAGCTTGGACAACTACGAGCAGTACGTC.

This rearrangement joins TRBV5-8 to TRBJ1-2; TRBD1 agrees at 8 bases. The CDR3 is made up of 14 amino acids. Germline trimming cut 5 bases from V and 4 bases from J; bases unmatched to any gene: 7. Germline values: CDR1 SGHTS, CDR2 YDEGEE. DNA of the CDR3: TGTGCCAGCAGGCGGACAGGGCGGACCTATGGCTACACCTTC. Protein sequence: CASRRTGRTYGYTF.

A note on this clone: Within the sample, other DNA sequences also encode this same CDR3. The chain uses TRBV7-9 and TRBJ1-2; perhaps TRBD1 as D (6 bases). V lost 2 bases and J 2 bases, leaving 9 bases between the germline ends. Germline V gene data show CDR1 as SEHNR and CDR2 as FQNEAQ (reference sequence). The CDR3 extends over 14 amino acids. This CDR3 reads CASSLQGTNYGYTF. The CDR3 DNA is TGTGCCAGCAGCTTACAGGGGACAAACTATGGCTACACCTTC.

The chain combines TRBV27 with TRBJ2-5; 12 bases are shared with TRBD2. With 5 bases clipped from V and 2 bases from J, the junction kept 6 bases outside the gene matches. Per germline, CDR1 MNHEY and CDR2 SMNVEV (reference sequence). The CDR3 is 16 amino acids. The CDR3 nucleotides are TGTGCCAGCAGTGGACTAGCGGGGTACTTTCAAGAGACCCAGTACTTC. It encodes CASSGLAGYFQETQYF.

This clone is deemed medium-sized (0.01 to 0.1%). The chain couples TRBV11-2 to TRBJ1-2; 9 nucleotides match TRBD1. V shed 2 bases and J 0 bases; nucleotides not matched to a gene: 4. The CDR3 has 16 residues. CDR1 is SGHAT, CDR2 FQNNGV, per germline. As DNA, the CDR3 is TGTGCCAGCAGCTTATGGGGGACAGGGTCTAACTATGGCTACACCTTC. It codes for CASSLWGTGSNYGYTF.

The chain couples TRBV30 to TRBJ1-5; TRBD1 matches at 7 bases. Germline-derived CDR1 and CDR2 are GTSNPN and SVGIG (reference sequence). J lost 7 bases, V lost 0 bases, and 9 bases had no gene match. This CDR3 contains 15 residues. This chain's CDR3 is CAWSVRGQRGQPQHF. CDR3 DNA: TGTGCCTGGAGTGTACGGGGACAGCGGGGACAGCCCCAGCATTTT.

This rearrangement joins TRBV4-1 to TRBJ2-2, with D unresolved. CDR3 length: 16 residues. CDR1 is MGHRA and CDR2 is YSYEKL in the germline V gene. Trimming cost V 4 bases and J 6 bases, with 18 bases left between them. The CDR3 sequence: CASSPVDMGFPGELFF. CDR3 nucleotides: TGCGCCAGCAGCCCGGTGGATATGGGATTTCCCGGGGAGCTGTTTTTT.

The J gene is TRBJ1-1, the V gene TRBV5-4; 9 bases are a match to TRBD1. V lost 0 bases, J lost 11 bases, and 5 bases stayed unmatched. Germline loops: CDR1 SGHNT, CDR2 YYREEE (reference sequence). This CDR3 has 13 amino acids. As DNA, the CDR3 is TGTGCCAGCAGCTTGGGGGACAGGGCTTATGCTTTCTTT. This codes for CASSLGDRAYAFF.

The chain couples TRBV25-1 to TRBJ2-1, with no clear D. The germline V gene has CDR1 MGHDK and CDR2 SYGVNS. Between the trimmed V and J ends, which lost 4 bases and 4 bases, there was a span of 2 bases. This CDR3 is 11 amino acids long. DNA for the CDR3: TGTGCCAGCAGTGGATACAATGAGCAGTTCTTC. It translates to CASSGYNEQFF.